These 8 T cell receptor beta chains came from one sample sequenced in a study of graft-versus-host responses after intestinal transplantation. TCRdb's table, derived via immunoSEQ multiplex PCR, lists solely in-frame clones and lacks some. Of about 50,000 clones listed, less than 85% were seen once; the top ten hold 0.35% to 0.55%. These TCRs' antigens remain unknown. Sequencing was performed on unstimulated CD4+ T cells sorted from spleen or lymph node cells, taken before transplant. These receptors came from a human donor who was the organ donor for an intestinal transplant.

CDR3 protein: CASSSVPGTYEQYF. In nucleotides, the CDR3 is TGTGCCAGCAGCTCGGTTCCGGGGACCTACGAGCAGTACTTC. The rearrangement joins TRBV5-4 to TRBJ2-7; the D gene is possibly TRBD2 (5 bases). Germline lookup yields CDR1 SGHNT and CDR2 YYREEE (reference sequence). The ends were cut back, 3 bases at V and 2 bases at J, with 12 bases in the middle. CDR3 size: 14 residues.

On this clone itself: At the DNA level, this CDR3 is encoded by other sequences in the same sample as well. The chain combines TRBV7-9 with TRBJ1-2; 9 bases fit TRBD1. Germline V gene sequence: CDR1 SEHNR, CDR2 FQNEAQ (reference sequence). The CDR3 contains 16 residues. V lost 0 bases, J lost 7 bases, and 9 bases stayed unmatched. The CDR3 DNA reads TGTGCCAGCAGCTTAGCGGGAGGACAGGGGCGGAGTGGCTACACCTTC. It yields the protein CASSLAGGQGRSGYTF. Combining the CDR3 with reference TRBV7-9 and TRBJ1-2 gives the whole variable domain DTGVSQNPRHKITKRGQNVTFRCDPISEHNRLYWYRQTLGQGPEFLTYFQNEAQLEKSRLLSDRFSAERPKGSFSTLEIQRTEQGDSAMYLCASSLAGGQGRSGYTFGSGTRLTVV.

This CDR3 reads CASSPLGTSGSPTDTQYF. The DNA for the CDR3 is TGTGCCAGCTCACCGCTCGGGACTAGCGGGAGCCCCACAGATACGCAGTATTTT. The chain carries TRBV18 and TRBJ2-3; 14 bases map to TRBD2. The germline V gene has CDR1 KGHSH and CDR2 LQKENI. The CDR3 has 18 residues. J lost 2 bases, V lost 3 bases, and 7 bases had no gene match. Full variable domain (outside the CDR3, taken from reference TRBV18 and TRBJ2-3): NAGVMQNPRHLVRRRGQEARLRCSPMKGHSHVYWYRQLPEEGLKFMVYLQKENIIDESGMPKERFSAEFPKEGPSILRIQQVVRGDSAAYFCASSPLGTSGSPTDTQYFGPGTRLTVL.

The chain has TRBV7-2 and TRBJ2-7; D tentatively fits TRBD1 or TRBD2 (5 bases each). CDR3 length: 13 residues. The germline V gene encodes CDR1 SGHTA and CDR2 FQGNSA. V was cut by 5 bases and J by 4 bases, with 12 bases left in between. The CDR3, as DNA: TGTGCCAGCAGCAACCGGGACGGGTACGAGCAGTACTTC. Translated: CASSNRDGYEQYF.

The CDR3 loop is CASSGTGTNEKLFF. CDR3 DNA: TGTGCCAGCAGTGGGACAGGGACTAATGAAAAACTGTTTTTT. This sequence joins TRBV6-6 and TRBJ1-4; TRBD1 agrees at 9 bases. This CDR3 comprises 14 residues. Trimming at V came to 5 bases and at J to 2 bases, leaving 0 bases not matched to a gene. Germline CDR1 and CDR2: MNHNY and SVGAGI (reference sequence).

The chain joins TRBV6-5 to TRBJ1-1; TRBD1 might be the D (5 bases). This CDR3 is built from 11 residues. Deletions cut 8 bases from V and 6 bases from J, with 10 bases between. Per the germline V gene, CDR1 is MNHEY and CDR2 is SVGAGI. The CDR3 sequence is CASGGSPEAFF. The DNA for the CDR3 is TGTGCCAGCGGGGGGTCCCCTGAAGCTTTCTTT.

This rearrangement joins TRBV7-9 to TRBJ1-2, with 8 nucleotides matching TRBD1. This CDR3 has 14 amino acids. The junction had 7 bases not matched to a gene; V was cut back by 7 bases and J by 3 bases. Germline CDR1 and CDR2: SEHNR and FQNEAQ (reference sequence). The CDR3 loop reads CASTDRGDYYGYTF. Written as DNA, the CDR3 is TGTGCCAGCACCGACAGGGGAGATTACTATGGCTACACCTTC.

V and J are TRBV5-3 and TRBJ1-1; the D is unclear. TRBV5-3 counts as an open reading frame of uncertain function. V lost 3 bases and J lost 1, with 4 bases in between. This CDR3 contains 12 residues. CDR3 sequence reads: CARSSRNTEAFF. The CDR3 DNA follows: TGTGCCAGAAGCTCGAGGAACACTGAAGCTTTCTTT.